This T cell receptor beta chain was captured in a study of T cell repertoires in cytomegalovirus infection (dated by TCRdb to the late 2010s). The study in broad terms: The peptide stimulations were aimed at well-studied HLA-B-restricted epitopes as well as recently identified HLA-C-restricted CMV epitopes, whose presentation resists viral immunomodulation. Donor HLA type was relevant to the analysis, because carriage of CMV infection together with the matching HLA type was indicated by public TCR beta signatures. Results and caveats for the whole study, not just this receptor: Carriers of CMV infection plus the relevant HLA type were discriminated by the cumulative frequency of public TCR beta family members in the study cohort and in an independent roughly 340-donor cohort. The ex vivo response was dominated by HLA-C-restricted CMV-specific TCR beta clonotypes, and the single most frequent clonotype in two of eight donors was supplied by these HLA-C-restricted clonotypes.

Remarks on this clonotype: This clone's antigen is unknown. No per-base quality is available; no much larger clone lies one base away.

In the germline V gene, CDR1 corresponds to MGHDK and CDR2 to SYGVNS. V lost 6 bases and J lost 2 bases; the stretch between them is 11 bases long. Its CDR3 holds 14 amino acids, cysteine through phenylalanine. Of all the DNA, just the CDR3 is kept, 42 bases in frame from base 1. The meaning of the sample's treatment or condition label: in vitro stimulation with specific CMV peptide epitopes to enrich CMV-specific T cells. Reads for this sample came from an Illumina HiSeq 1500. TCRdb applied fastp at Q25 and MiXCR to the public reads, then kept only in-frame beta chains. Each CDR3 protein appears once, grouped with its most common genes and DNA. The table for this sample lists around 430,000 distinct CDR3 sequences; about 42% of them were counted only once. The top ten clonotypes cover around two fifths of the sample.

This sequence was found in a human donor in good health (CMV status not recorded). Some clones in this sample may be carry-over from other donors' samples. The input for sequencing was cultured PBMCs, taken from culture after CMV antigen stimulation. The chain is made from TRBV25-1 and TRBJ2-1, with the D segment identity uncertain. The CDR3 protein sequence reads: CASRGLSPYNEQFF. The nucleotide sequence reads TGTGCCAGCAGGGGCCTCAGTCCCTACAATGAGCAGTTCTTC.